Given below is one T cell receptor beta chain in context. Antigen specificity is unknown. The CDR3 is 13 amino acids. CDR1 and CDR2 from the germline V gene are MNHEY and SVGAGI. The V end was cut by 5 bases, the J end by 3 bases, with 8 bases between. This specimen belongs to a study of beta chain features in type 1 diabetes. The study, taken as a whole, reports: When VDJ junctions were examined, type 1 diabetes patients showed fewer insertions and more deletions.

Expressed TCRB transcripts were sequenced because the isolated RNA had all been reverse transcribed beforehand. TCRdb's table, derived via immunoSEQ multiplex PCR, lists solely in-frame clones and lacks some. Altogether around 430,000 clones are present, around 30% being singletons, with the ten largest covering roughly 0.066%. The source is a man aged 18 to 29 in good health. Material: naive CD4+ T cells from blood. This chain joins TRBV6-5 and TRBJ1-5, with TRBD1 as a possible D gene (5 bases). Written as DNA, the CDR3 is TGTGCCAGCAGTAGGGGCGACAATCAGCCCCAGCATTTT. It codes for CASSRGDNQPQHF.